A single T cell receptor (beta chain) is shown here with its context. The V and J ends lost 5 bases and 4 bases respectively, with 12 bases between them. Germline loops: CDR1 MNHEY, CDR2 SVGAGI. The CDR3 spans 13 residues. Repertoires were generated with immunoSEQ multiplex PCR, while TCRdb's copy carries only in-frame clones and drops some. This table holds around 99,000 clones, approximately 85% found once. The data were taken from a study of blood T cell repertoires in COVID-19. Looking at the study overall: T cells, B-cell-depleted T cells, or PBMCs provided the cDNA or gDNA that served as material.

The V call is TRBV6-5, the J call TRBJ2-7; TRBD2 is a possible D gene (7 bases). Sequencing was carried out using peripheral blood. The sequence derives from an elderly woman with active or convalescent COVID-19. CDR3 bases: TGTGCCAGCAGTAGGGGGGGAGCATACGAGCAGTACTTC. Protein: CASSRGGAYEQYF.